A single sample is the source of the 30 T cell receptor beta chains below, sequenced in a study of T-cell reconstitution after alpha-beta-depleted transplantation in children. Unique molecular identifiers were incorporated into the prepared TCRbeta library. TCRdb re-analysed the PCR reads in MiXCR, keeping a single row per CDR3 protein. The repertoire holds a few hundred thousand distinct CDR3 sequences, with 20% as singletons. Sample: PBMCs from the stem cell graft donor, taken from the stem cell graft. Receptor source: a human donor who donated a stem cell graft to a child with acute myeloid leukemia.

This clonotype appeared many times. V usage is TRBV19 and J usage is TRBJ2-3; 7 positions agree with TRBD1. The CDR3 length is 14 residues. Trimming took 5 bases from V and 4 from J; bases not matched to a gene: 6. Germline loops: CDR1 LNHDA, CDR2 SQIVND (reference sequence). CDR3 in amino acids: CASSESQGADTQYF. The CDR3 region has the DNA TGTGCCAGTAGTGAGAGCCAGGGGGCAGATACGCAGTATTTT.

The table lists this clonotype with many counts. V gene TRBV6-1 combines with J gene TRBJ2-7; TRBD1 or TRBD2 may be the D gene (5 bases each). This CDR3 contains 13 residues. Trimming cost V 7 bases and J 0 bases, with 10 bases left between them. The germline V gene has CDR1 MNHNS and CDR2 SASEGT. The CDR3 DNA reads as TGTGCCAGCAACAAGGGGAGCTCCTACGAGCAGTACTTC. It translates to CASNKGSSYEQYF.

The V call is TRBV27, the J call TRBJ2-2, with TRBD2 matching over 14 bases. CDR1 is MNHEY, CDR2 SMNVEV, per germline (reference sequence). The ends lost 3 bases at V and 6 bases at J; junction bases unmatched: 6. This CDR3 has 17 amino acids. This CDR3 reads CASSLSGLAGGPGELFF. CDR3 sequence (DNA): TGTGCCAGCAGTTTGTCCGGACTAGCGGGAGGCCCCGGGGAGCTGTTTTTT.

The chain has TRBV28 and TRBJ2-7; D is perhaps TRBD1 (6 bases). Germline CDR1 and CDR2: MDHEN and SYDVKM. This CDR3 is built from 18 residues. V lost 3 bases, J lost 0 bases, and 21 bases lay in between. The CDR3 loop reads CASSFGGWDTSTSYEQYF. In DNA form, the CDR3 reads TGTGCCAGCAGTTTCGGTGGCTGGGACACAAGTACCTCCTACGAGCAGTACTTC.

This clonotype was counted only a few times. The chain carries TRBV20-1 and TRBJ2-1; 7 bases match TRBD2. The CDR3 loop spans 15 amino acids. The germline gives CDR1 DFQATT, CDR2 SNEGSKA (reference sequence). Unmatched junction bases numbered 15, after V lost 1 base and J lost 12 bases. CDR3 nucleotide sequence: TGCAGTGCTAGAGTAATTGCGGCGGGAGAAGCGCGGCAGTTCTTC. Residues: CSARVIAAGEARQFF.

J is TRBJ2-1 and V is TRBV12-3 or TRBV12-4, with TRBD1 matching 9 bases. V dropped 3 bases and J dropped 6; count of bases not matched to a gene: 9. The CDR3 length is 16 residues. CDR3 sequence reads: CASSFYTGGPLNEQFF. The CDR3 DNA sequence: TGTGCCAGCAGTTTTTATACAGGGGGCCCTCTCAATGAGCAGTTCTTC.

The chain combines TRBV6-1 with TRBJ2-2, with D possibly being TRBD1 (7 bases). The germline V and J ends were trimmed by 8 bases and 3 bases, with 16 bases remaining between them. Per the germline V gene, CDR1 is MNHNS and CDR2 is SASEGT. The CDR3 spans 15 residues. In DNA, the CDR3 is TGTGCCAGCCTTCACGGGGGACAGTACACCGGGGAGCTGTTTTTT. This gives the protein CASLHGGQYTGELFF.

Ten or more counts support this clonotype. The chain links TRBV29-1 to TRBJ2-1; D is perhaps TRBD1 or TRBD2 (6 bases each). The CDR3 contains 15 residues. Looked up from germline, CDR1 is SQVTM and CDR2 is ANQGSEA. CDR3 protein: CSAEGLGASYNEQFF. The CDR3 nucleotides read TGCAGTGCGGAGGGTCTGGGGGCGTCCTACAATGAGCAGTTCTTC.

This clonotype was counted ten times or more. This chain uses TRBV20-1 with TRBJ2-1; a weak D match, TRBD2 (6 bases). There are 11 residues in the CDR3. CDR1 is DFQATT, CDR2 SNEGSKA, per germline (reference sequence). Trimming removed 6 bases from V and 15 bases from J, with 18 bases in between. CDR3 region: CSAQSGGISFF. The CDR3 coding sequence is TGCAGTGCCCAGAGTGGCGGGATATCGTTCTTC.

The V gene is TRBV20-1, the J gene TRBJ1-3; D perhaps matches TRBD1 (5 bases). CDR1 DFQATT and CDR2 SNEGSKA come from the germline V gene (reference sequence). V was clipped by 6 bases and J by 0 bases, with 18 bases between them. The CDR3 contains 16 residues. For the CDR3, the DNA is TGCAGTGCCATTCAAACTGGGGGGTACTCTGGAAACACCATATATTTT. As protein: CSAIQTGGYSGNTIYF.

The chain combines TRBV28 with TRBJ1-5; D gene uncertain. Trimming cost V 6 bases and J 13 bases, with 10 bases left between them. The CDR3 runs to 10 residues. Germline V CDR1 and CDR2: MDHEN, SYDVKM. The CDR3 loop is CASSQRSQHF. The CDR3 coding sequence is TGTGCCAGCAGCCAAAGGTCTCAGCATTTT.

The gene calls are TRBV7-9 and TRBJ1-6; weak D call: TRBD1 (5 bases). There are 14 residues in the CDR3. Germline CDR1 is SEHNR and CDR2 is FQNEAQ (reference sequence). Trimming took 0 bases from V and 14 from J, leaving 14 bases between them. CDR3 in amino acids: CASSLATVPESLHF. The CDR3 coding sequence is TGTGCCAGCAGCTTAGCGACAGTCCCTGAGTCCCTCCACTTT. Drawing the rest from reference TRBV7-9 and TRBJ1-6, the complete variable domain is DTGVSQNPRHKITKRGQNVTFRCDPISEHNRLYWYRQTLGQGPEFLTYFQNEAQLEKSRLLSDRFSAERPKGSFSTLEIQRTEQGDSAMYLCASSLATVPESLHFGNGTRLTVT.

This chain connects TRBV2 to TRBJ2-1; 11 positions agree with TRBD2. Germline CDR1 and CDR2: SNHLY and FYNNEI. V was clipped by 3 bases and J by 4 bases; unmatched bases: 14. The CDR3 extends over 19 amino acids. CDR3 DNA: TGTGCCAGCAGTGATGCAGAGGCTAGCGGGAGGCGGTTGTACAATGAGCAGTTCTTC. It yields the protein CASSDAEASGRRLYNEQFF. The full variable domain, its missing parts supplied by reference TRBV2 and TRBJ2-1, is EPEVTQTPSHQVTQMGQEVILRCVPISNHLYFYWYRQILGQKVEFLVSFYNNEISEKSEIFDDQFSVERPDGSNFTLKIRSTKLEDSAMYFCASSDAEASGRRLYNEQFFGPGTRLTVL.

V gene TRBV20-1 combines with J gene TRBJ2-1; 11 bases fit TRBD2. Germline CDR1 is DFQATT and CDR2 is SNEGSKA (reference sequence). Trimming at V came to 3 bases and at J to 5 bases, leaving 6 bases not matched to a gene. This CDR3 is 15 amino acids long. In DNA form, the CDR3 reads TGCAGTGCTAGTGTAGCGGGAGGGCCCCACAATGAGCAGTTCTTC. Translating gives CSASVAGGPHNEQFF.

In its sample, this clonotype was seen a few times. The gene calls are TRBV2 and TRBJ2-7, with TRBD1 matching over 11 bases. This CDR3 has 14 residues. Germline V gene data show CDR1 as SNHLY and CDR2 as FYNNEI. Trimming cost V 4 bases and J 5 bases; bases outside gene matches: 4. CDR3 nucleotide sequence: TGTGCCAGCAGTGCGGACAGGGGGCAGGACGAGCAGTACTTC. Translated: CASSADRGQDEQYF.

The V call is TRBV27, the J call TRBJ2-3; TRBD1 is a possible D gene (5 bases). This CDR3 spans 16 amino acids. Trimming removed 1 base from V and 2 bases from J, with 13 bases in between. CDR1 is MNHEY and CDR2 is SMNVEV in the germline V gene (reference sequence). In DNA, the CDR3 is TGTGCCAGCAGTTTATGGGAAGGGGCGATCACAGATACGCAGTATTTT. Residues: CASSLWEGAITDTQYF.

The chain links TRBV2 to TRBJ2-1; TRBD2 agrees at 10 bases. Germline trimming cut 5 bases from V and 4 bases from J; bases unmatched to any gene: 8. Germline CDR1 is SNHLY and CDR2 is FYNNEI. This CDR3 contains 16 residues. Written as DNA, the CDR3 is TGTGCCAGCAGTAGAGACAGAGCGGGAGGGTACAATGAGCAGTTCTTC. The encoded protein is CASSRDRAGGYNEQFF. Based on the CDR3 plus reference TRBV2 and TRBJ2-1, the full variable domain is EPEVTQTPSHQVTQMGQEVILRCVPISNHLYFYWYRQILGQKVEFLVSFYNNEISEKSEIFDDQFSVERPDGSNFTLKIRSTKLEDSAMYFCASSRDRAGGYNEQFFGPGTRLTVL.

This clonotype was counted many times. The J gene is TRBJ2-7, the V gene TRBV29-1, with 8 bases lining up with TRBD1. The CDR3 has 11 amino acids. Germline trimming cut 7 bases from V and 2 bases from J; bases unmatched to any gene: 1. Per the germline V gene, CDR1 is SQVTM and CDR2 is ANQGSEA. In DNA, the CDR3 is TGCAGCGGGGGACAGGCCTACGAGCAGTACTTC. Its protein product is CSGGQAYEQYF.

A few counts support this clonotype. The CDR3 loop is CSVYSGNTIYF. CDR3 nucleotide sequence: TGCAGCGTTTACAGTGGAAACACCATATATTTT. V usage is TRBV29-1 and J usage is TRBJ1-3, with D unclear. The CDR3 extends over 11 amino acids. Trimming removed 5 bases from V and 3 bases from J, with 5 bases in between. The V gene's germline CDR1 is SQVTM and CDR2 ANQGSEA.

This chain links TRBV20-1 with TRBJ2-7; maybe TRBD1 (5 bases). The CDR3 totals 12 residues. CDR1 is DFQATT, CDR2 SNEGSKA, per germline (reference sequence). V dropped 3 bases and J dropped 5 bases, with 11 bases sitting between them. The CDR3, as DNA: TGCAGTGCTAGTAGACAGCGCGACGAGCAGTACTTC. It specifies CSASRQRDEQYF.

This clonotype was observed a handful of times. The rearrangement uses TRBV12-3 or TRBV12-4 and TRBJ1-1; D is possibly TRBD1 (5 bases). Between the trimmed V and J ends, which lost 6 bases and 3 bases, there was a span of 14 bases. CDR3 length equals 14 residues. The CDR3 reads CASSSRVRDTEAFF. The CDR3 DNA reads TGTGCCAGCAGCTCCAGGGTTCGGGACACTGAAGCTTTCTTT.

This chain connects TRBV5-1 to TRBJ1-1; D gene uncertain. Trimming pared 3 bases from V and 14 bases from J, leaving 14 bases between. This CDR3 contains 11 residues. Germline V gene data show CDR1 as SGHRS and CDR2 as YFSETQ. This CDR3 reads CASSSDQVVFF. The CDR3 nucleotides read TGCGCCAGCAGCTCGGACCAGGTAGTCTTCTTT.

This chain connects TRBV20-1 to TRBJ2-5, with 12 nucleotides matching TRBD1. V shed 5 bases and J 4 bases; nucleotides not matched to a gene: 5. The CDR3 contains 14 residues. CDR1 and CDR2 from the germline V gene are DFQATT and SNEGSKA (reference sequence). CDR3 sequence: CSAGGQGATETQYF. In DNA, the CDR3 is TGCAGTGCTGGGGGACAGGGGGCAACAGAGACCCAGTACTTC.

Many counts were recorded for this clonotype. The J gene is TRBJ2-7, the V gene TRBV7-9, with a possible D match to TRBD1 (6 bases). Looked up from germline, CDR1 is SEHNR and CDR2 is FQNEAQ (reference sequence). Deletions cut 3 bases from V and 6 bases from J, with 9 bases between. This CDR3 comprises 12 residues. CDR3: CASSFQGSEQYF. CDR3 DNA sequence: TGTGCCAGCAGCTTCCAGGGGAGCGAGCAGTACTTC.

This rearrangement joins TRBV6-5 to TRBJ1-5; the D is unclear. Germline loops: CDR1 MNHEY, CDR2 SVGAGI. The CDR3 has 14 residues. V was shortened by 2 bases and J by 1 base, with 6 bases between the two germline ends. CDR3: CASSYGRSNQPQHF. The CDR3 DNA is TGTGCCAGCAGTTACGGACGGAGCAATCAGCCCCAGCATTTT.

The chain couples TRBV15 to TRBJ2-1, with 15 bases lining up with TRBD2. The CDR3 spans 14 residues. J lost 14 bases, V lost 2 bases, and 4 bases had no gene match. CDR1 is LNHNV and CDR2 is YYDKDF in the germline V gene (reference sequence). The CDR3: CATSRSGTSGRKFF. The CDR3 DNA reads as TGTGCCACCAGCAGATCCGGGACTAGCGGGAGGAAGTTCTTC.

The CDR3 spells CAISEGNEQYF. As DNA, the CDR3 is TGTGCCATCAGTGAGGGGAACGAGCAGTACTTC. This chain uses TRBV10-3 with TRBJ2-7; D unresolved. Trimming removed 2 bases from V and 5 bases from J, with 4 bases in between. Per the germline V gene, CDR1 is ENHRY and CDR2 is SYGVKD. The CDR3 consists of 11 residues.

The chain links TRBV25-1 to TRBJ2-3; D perhaps matches TRBD1 (5 bases). This CDR3 is 18 amino acids long. Germline-derived CDR1 and CDR2 are MGHDK and SYGVNS. The germline V and J ends were trimmed by 5 bases and 2 bases, with 23 bases remaining between them. For the CDR3, the DNA is TGTGCCAGCAGTCTCTGGGGTCTAGGGATTGGGGCCACAGATACGCAGTATTTT. Translating it yields CASSLWGLGIGATDTQYF.

The chain is built from TRBV9 and TRBJ2-1; 9 bases match TRBD2. Germline-derived CDR1 and CDR2 are SGDLS and YYNGEE. The V segment lost 6 bases and the J segment 6 bases; nucleotides outside the gene matches: 10. The CDR3 extends over 15 amino acids. DNA of the CDR3: TGTGCCAGCACCGAGACGGGACTAGCCCGCAATGAGCAGTTCTTC. This sequence encodes CASTETGLARNEQFF.

This chain links TRBV12-3 or TRBV12-4 with TRBJ2-4, with 7 bases fitting TRBD1. The CDR3 is made up of 12 amino acids. V trimming: 6 bases; J trimming: 14 bases; junction bases outside the gene matches: 10. The chain's CDR3 is CASRQSTGNKYF. DNA of the CDR3: TGTGCCAGCAGACAGTCGACAGGGAATAAGTACTTC.